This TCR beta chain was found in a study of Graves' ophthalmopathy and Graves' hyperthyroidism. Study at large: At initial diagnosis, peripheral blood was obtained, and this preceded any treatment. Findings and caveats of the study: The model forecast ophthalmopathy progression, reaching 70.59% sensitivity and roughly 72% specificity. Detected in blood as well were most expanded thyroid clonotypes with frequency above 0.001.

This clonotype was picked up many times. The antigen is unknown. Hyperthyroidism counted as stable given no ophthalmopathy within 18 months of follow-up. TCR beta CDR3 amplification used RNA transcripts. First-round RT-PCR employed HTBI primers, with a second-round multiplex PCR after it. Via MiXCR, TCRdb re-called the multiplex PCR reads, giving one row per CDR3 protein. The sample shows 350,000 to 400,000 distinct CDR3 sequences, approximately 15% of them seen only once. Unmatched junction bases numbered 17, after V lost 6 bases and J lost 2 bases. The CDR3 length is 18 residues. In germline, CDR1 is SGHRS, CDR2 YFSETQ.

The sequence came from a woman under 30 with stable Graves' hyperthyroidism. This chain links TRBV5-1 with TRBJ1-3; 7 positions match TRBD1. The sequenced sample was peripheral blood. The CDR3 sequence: CASTQTGTGAATGNTIYF. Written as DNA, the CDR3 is TGCGCCAGCACCCAAACAGGCACAGGGGCGGCTACTGGAAACACCATATATTTT.